Listed here is a single TCR beta chain. Its antigen is currently unknown. PCR employed 60 Vbeta and 13 Jbeta primers. Repertoires were generated with immunoSEQ multiplex PCR, while TCRdb's copy carries only in-frame clones and drops some. The repertoire holds 110,000 or so clones, with roughly 82% as singletons. This sample is drawn from a study of cytomegalovirus exposure and HLA in healthy donors. Study-level results: In a later analysis, across HLA loci, associated TCR counts were highest for DRB1, lowest for HLA-C.

Germline CDR1 and CDR2: SGHTA and FQGNSA. The V gene lost 1 base and the J gene lost 4 bases, with 13 bases spanning the gap. The CDR3 runs 15 residues. The chain employs TRBV7-2 and TRBJ1-1, with a possible D match to TRBD1 (5 bases). The clonotype comes from a man in his forties or fifties in good health and CMV-seropositive. Sequenced input: PBMCs. The CDR3 DNA is TGTGCCAGCAGCTTAGACGGCGGGAGGGGCACTGAAGCTTTCTTT. Its translation is CASSLDGGRGTEAFF.